This TCR beta chain came from a study of shared clonotypes between healthy human individuals. The run depth of the assay was deep. Assay: immunoSEQ multiplex PCR; the TCRdb copy retains only in-frame clones and omits some. The data show roughly 1,500,000 clones, approximately 98% seen once. A word on this clone: Its antigen is still unknown.

This CDR3 spans 17 amino acids. The V gene end was trimmed by 0 bases and the J gene end by 5 bases; junction bases not matched to a gene: 9. Germline V gives CDR1 SGHRS, CDR2 YFSETQ. Whole-study results and caveats: Sharing across four donors was seen in 4% to 5.5% of naive CD4 clonotypes. Generation probabilities were higher for clonotypes shared across all four sorted-subset donors than for unshared ones.

Every donor was a Caucasian adult from Nashville, Tennessee. The chain uses TRBV5-1 and TRBJ2-2, with 8 bases aligning to TRBD1. This sequence originates from a man aged 25 to 45 in good health. The sample comprised naive CD4+ T cells sorted from blood. Subset in this sample: CD45RA+ positively selected. The CDR3 DNA sequence: TGCGCCAGCAGCTTGGTAGTAGGGACAGGACTAACCGGGGAGCTGTTTTTT. Translated, it gives CASSLVVGTGLTGELFF.